This T cell receptor (beta chain) comes out of a study of shared clonotypes between healthy human individuals. V was trimmed by 7 bases and J by 7 bases, leaving 23 bases between them. Germline V gives CDR1 SEHNR, CDR2 FQNEAQ (reference sequence). This CDR3 spans 15 amino acids. Using immunoSEQ multiplex PCR, the repertoire was profiled, and TCRdb retains in-frame clones only, with some absent. The sample lists millions of clones, roughly 94% occurring once. The receptor's source is a man between 18 and 29 years old in good health. This rearrangement joins TRBV7-9 to TRBJ2-7, with no clear D. The sequencing input was naive CD4+ T cells sorted from blood. Indicated subset: CD45RA+ positively selected. The CDR3 nucleotides are TGTGCCAGCATCCTGCCTACCGGGCCCCCCGGAGAGCAGTACTTC. Translation gives CASILPTGPPGEQYF.